The next 21 T cell receptor beta chains were all read from a single sample in a study of early T cells in non-severe SARS-CoV-2 infection. TCRdb redid the calling of the 5' RACE reads with MiXCR, one entry per CDR3 protein. Counted here are around 60,000 distinct CDR3 sequences, 10% to 15% occurring once; the ten biggest clones make up about 4.2%. Sequencing was done on a sample of whole blood. These TCRs come from an adult who was a healthcare worker with PCR-confirmed SARS-CoV-2 infection or an uninfected control (not recorded which).

At least ten counts were recorded for this clonotype. The chain combines TRBV6-6 with TRBJ1-2, with D perhaps TRBD1 (5 bases). Per the germline V gene, CDR1 is MNHNY and CDR2 is SVGAGI (reference sequence). V was pared by 4 bases and J by 3 bases, with 9 bases between. This CDR3 has 13 amino acids. The CDR3 reads CASSSWDHYGYTF. The CDR3 DNA reads TGTGCCAGCAGTTCCTGGGACCACTATGGCTACACCTTC.

This clonotype occurred many times. This sequence joins TRBV21-1 and TRBJ2-3. TRBV21-1 is deemed a pseudogene. The CDR3 runs to 15 residues. The CDR3 coding sequence is TGTGCCAGCAGCAAAGGGTGCAGACCCACAGATACGCAGTATTTT. Translation: CASSKGCRPTDTQYF.

The gene calls are TRBV12-3 or TRBV12-4 and TRBJ2-1; tentatively, D is TRBD1 or TRBD2 (5 bases each). The CDR3 extends over 13 amino acids. V was shortened by 1 base and J by 9 bases, with 10 bases between the two germline ends. This CDR3 is CASSLGKGTEQFF. CDR3 nucleotide sequence: TGTGCCAGCAGTTTAGGGAAGGGGACTGAGCAGTTCTTC.

This chain connects TRBV6-1 to TRBJ2-3, with D tentatively TRBD1 (6 bases). The CDR3 extends over 10 amino acids. In germline, CDR1 is MNHNS, CDR2 SASEGT. V lost 8 bases to trimming and J lost 8 bases, with 8 bases between them. CDR3 bases: TGTGCCAGCGGGGGCGGTACGCAGTATTTT. Protein product: CASGGGTQYF.

The chain combines TRBV5-5 with TRBJ2-7; 9 positions match TRBD1. The CDR3 loop spans 15 amino acids. With 5 bases clipped from V and 2 bases from J, the junction kept 8 bases outside the gene matches. Germline-derived CDR1 and CDR2 are SGHKS and YYEKEE (reference sequence). The chain's CDR3 is CASSPGTGNTYEQYF. The DNA for the CDR3 is TGTGCCAGCAGTCCTGGGACAGGGAATACCTACGAGCAGTACTTC.

V usage is TRBV5-1 and J usage is TRBJ2-7; 9 bases line up with TRBD2. CDR1 is SGHRS, CDR2 YFSETQ, per germline. The ends lost 7 bases at V and 2 bases at J; junction bases unmatched: 7. The CDR3 has 14 amino acids. The CDR3 DNA sequence: TGCGCCAGCGCTTGGGGACTAGCCCCCTACGAGCAGTACTTC. Translating gives CASAWGLAPYEQYF.

This clonotype has only one observation. V is TRBV12-3 or TRBV12-4 and J is TRBJ2-3; unclear D gene. Trimming removed 3 bases from V and 2 bases from J, with 9 bases in between. This CDR3 comprises 14 residues. Written as DNA, the CDR3 is TGTGCCAGCAGTTTGGTTTCCATCACAGATACGCAGTATTTT. Amino acid sequence: CASSLVSITDTQYF.

This clonotype has only a few counts. The genes are TRBV5-1 and TRBJ2-1; D may be TRBD1 or TRBD2 (5 bases each). The CDR3 length is 16 residues. CDR1 and CDR2 (germline): SGHRS, YFSETQ. With 0 bases removed from V and 4 bases from J, the gap between germline ends came to 14 bases. The chain's CDR3 is CASSLGLGAIYNEQFF. The CDR3 nucleotides are TGCGCCAGCAGCTTGGGGCTCGGGGCCATTTACAATGAGCAGTTCTTC.

The sample holds many counts of this clonotype. This rearrangement joins TRBV7-2 to TRBJ1-2; no clear D gene. The CDR3 runs 15 residues. V was cut by 4 bases and J by 5 bases, with 17 bases left in between. Germline loops: CDR1 SGHTA, CDR2 FQGNSA. The CDR3, as DNA: TGTGCCAGCAGCTCACCGACATATTTCAAGTATGGCTACACCTTC. It is translated as CASSSPTYFKYGYTF.

The chain is built from TRBV4-3 and TRBJ2-7; D is uncertain. The CDR3 has 17 amino acids. V shed 1 base and J shed 0 bases, with 16 bases lying between them. The germline CDR1 and CDR2 sequences are LGHNA and YSLEER. The CDR3 here is CASSQGAWADSSYEQYF. In DNA form, the CDR3 reads TGCGCCAGCAGCCAAGGGGCCTGGGCCGATAGCTCCTACGAGCAGTACTTC.

This clonotype was observed a handful of times. The gene calls are TRBV29-1 and TRBJ2-1; D is perhaps TRBD2 (6 bases). V lost 4 bases and J lost 3, with 10 bases in between. The V gene's germline CDR1 is SQVTM and CDR2 ANQGSEA. CDR3 size: 13 residues. The chain's CDR3 is CSVVAGNYNEQFF. The CDR3 nucleotides are TGCAGCGTTGTGGCGGGGAACTACAATGAGCAGTTCTTC.

This chain connects TRBV14 to TRBJ2-3, with D unresolved. CDR1 and CDR2 from the germline V gene are SGHDN and FVKESK. This CDR3 has 13 amino acids. Trimming pared 0 bases from V and 11 bases from J, leaving 12 bases between. The CDR3 DNA follows: TGTGCCAGCAGCCAAGAAATCGTCAGTGGGCAGTATTTT. The encoded protein is CASSQEIVSGQYF.

In this sample, this clonotype turned up a few times. V gene TRBV30 combines with J gene TRBJ1-6; D is unclear. The CDR3 is made up of 15 amino acids. V dropped 0 bases and J dropped 1 base, with 7 bases sitting between them. The germline V gene encodes CDR1 GTSNPN and CDR2 SVGIG (reference sequence). The CDR3 sequence is CAWSVRVSYNSPLHF. CDR3 sequence (DNA): TGTGCCTGGAGTGTAAGGGTATCCTATAATTCACCCCTCCACTTT.

This clonotype was seen repeatedly, ten times or more. V and J are TRBV10-3 and TRBJ2-5; no reliable D call. This CDR3 is 13 amino acids long. V was shortened by 7 bases and J by 2 bases, with 11 bases between the two germline ends. Per the germline V gene, CDR1 is ENHRY and CDR2 is SYGVKD. The CDR3 DNA reads as TGTGCCATCAACGGCAGACAACAAGAGACCCAGTACTTC. Translating it yields CAINGRQQETQYF.

This clonotype has ten or more counts. The chain couples TRBV11-2 to TRBJ1-1; D is unresolved. The CDR3 has 13 amino acids. CDR1 is SGHAT and CDR2 is FQNNGV in the germline V gene. V was pared by 5 bases and J by 1 base, with 8 bases between. The CDR3 DNA follows: TGTGCCAGCAGCCCGACACAGAACACTGAAGCTTTCTTT. It specifies CASSPTQNTEAFF.

This clonotype was counted between two and nine times. V and J are TRBV11-3 and TRBJ2-1; 11 positions match TRBD1. The germline V gene has CDR1 SGHNT and CDR2 YENEEA. V shed 5 bases and J 9 bases; nucleotides not matched to a gene: 18. The CDR3 sequence is 18 residues long. CDR3 protein: CASSPGQGAWDYGSEQFF. CDR3 nucleotide sequence: TGTGCCAGCAGCCCCGGACAGGGGGCTTGGGACTATGGGAGTGAGCAGTTCTTC.

The chain couples TRBV28 to TRBJ2-1; the match to TRBD2 covers 8 bases. With 4 bases clipped from V and 7 bases from J, the junction kept 9 bases outside the gene matches. In germline, CDR1 is MDHEN, CDR2 SYDVKM. CDR3 length: 15 amino acids. The CDR3 DNA reads as TGTGCCAGCAGTTCCACGAGCGGGGGATGGAATGAGCAGTTCTTC. It translates to CASSSTSGGWNEQFF.

The rearrangement joins TRBV6-6 to TRBJ2-6; 11 positions match TRBD1. In germline, CDR1 is MNHNY, CDR2 SVGAGI (reference sequence). The CDR3 runs to 17 residues. Trimming removed 3 bases from V and 1 base from J; junction bases left unmatched: 2. DNA of the CDR3: TGTGCCAGCAGTTATGGACAGGGGGCTTCTGGGGCCAACGTCCTGACTTTC. As protein: CASSYGQGASGANVLTF.

This clonotype was seen at least ten times. V is TRBV6-5 and J is TRBJ2-5; the D gene is possibly TRBD2 (7 bases). Germline V lookup: CDR1 MNHEY, CDR2 SVGAGI. With 2 bases removed from V and 5 bases from J, the gap between germline ends came to 12 bases. This CDR3 spans 14 amino acids. The CDR3 coding sequence is TGTGCCAGCAGTTACGAAGGGGGGGCGGAGACCCAGTACTTC. This codes for CASSYEGGAETQYF.

This clonotype was seen many times. V gene TRBV13 combines with J gene TRBJ1-5; weak D call: TRBD1 (6 bases). V was pared by 5 bases and J by 6 bases, with 17 bases between. This CDR3 has 15 residues. Germline-derived CDR1 and CDR2 are PRHDT and FYEKMQ (reference sequence). The CDR3: CASSVATGGGQPQHF. In DNA, the CDR3 is TGTGCCAGCAGCGTAGCCACCGGGGGCGGTCAGCCCCAGCATTTT.

This clonotype was recorded at least ten times. V is TRBV19 and J is TRBJ1-1, with a possible D match to TRBD1 (6 bases). The CDR3 consists of 15 residues. V was trimmed by 5 bases and J by 0 bases, leaving 13 bases between them. Per the germline V gene, CDR1 is LNHDA and CDR2 is SQIVND (reference sequence). The DNA for the CDR3 is TGTGCCAGTAGTTCATACAGGGAATTGAACACTGAAGCTTTCTTT. It codes for CASSSYRELNTEAFF.